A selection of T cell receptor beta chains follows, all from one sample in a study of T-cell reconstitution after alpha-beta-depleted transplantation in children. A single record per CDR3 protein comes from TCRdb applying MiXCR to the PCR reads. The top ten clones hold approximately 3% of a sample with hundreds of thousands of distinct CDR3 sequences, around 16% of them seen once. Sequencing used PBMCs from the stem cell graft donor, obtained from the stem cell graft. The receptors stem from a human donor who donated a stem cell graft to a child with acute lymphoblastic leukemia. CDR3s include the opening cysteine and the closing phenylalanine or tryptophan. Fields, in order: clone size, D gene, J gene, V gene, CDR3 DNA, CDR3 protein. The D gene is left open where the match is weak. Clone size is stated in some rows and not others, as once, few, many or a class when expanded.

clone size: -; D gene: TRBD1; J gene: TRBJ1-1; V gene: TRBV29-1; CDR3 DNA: TGCAGCGTGCCGGGACAGGCCTCCTACACTGAAGCTTTCTTT; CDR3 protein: CSVPGQASYTEAFF
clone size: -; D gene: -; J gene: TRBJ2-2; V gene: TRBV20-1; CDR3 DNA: TGCAGTGGCCGGGGACACCTAACCGGGGAGCTGTTTTTT; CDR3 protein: CSGRGHLTGELFF
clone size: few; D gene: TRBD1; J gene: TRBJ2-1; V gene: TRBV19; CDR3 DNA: TGTGCCAGTAGTATATCACCGAACAGGGGGCGCGCCGACAATGAGCAGTTCTTC; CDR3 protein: CASSISPNRGRADNEQFF
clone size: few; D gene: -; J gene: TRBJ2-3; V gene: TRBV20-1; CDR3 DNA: TGCAGTGCCCGGAGGGGCTTAGATACGCAGTATTTT; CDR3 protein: CSARRGLDTQYF
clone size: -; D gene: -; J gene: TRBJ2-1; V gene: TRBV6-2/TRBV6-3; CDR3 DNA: TGTGCCAGCCAAGGAGGGAGCCCCATCTACAATGAGCAGTTCTTC; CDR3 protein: CASQGGSPIYNEQFF
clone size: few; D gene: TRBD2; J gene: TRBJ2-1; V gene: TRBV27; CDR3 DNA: TGTGCCAGCAGTCCCCCCGGGACTAGCGGCGCGGTGCAGTTCTTC; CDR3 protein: CASSPPGTSGAVQFF
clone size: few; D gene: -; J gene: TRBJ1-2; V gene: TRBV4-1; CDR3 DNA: TGCGCCAGCAGCCACCGGGGGGACTATGGCTACACCTTC; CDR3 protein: CASSHRGDYGYTF
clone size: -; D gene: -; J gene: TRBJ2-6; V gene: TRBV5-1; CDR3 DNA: TGCGCCAGCAGCTTGGCACGAGGGTACGGGGCCAACGTCCTGACTTTC; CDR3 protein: CASSLARGYGANVLTF
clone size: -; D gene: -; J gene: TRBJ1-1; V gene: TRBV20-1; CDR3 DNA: TGCAGTGCTAGTGATCTAGGTAGGGACACTGAAGCTTTCTTT; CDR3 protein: CSASDLGRDTEAFF
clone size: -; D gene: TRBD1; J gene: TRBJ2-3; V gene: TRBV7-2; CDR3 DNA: TGTGCCAGCAGCTTAGGGGGACAGGGAACAGGCACGCAGTATTTT; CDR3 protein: CASSLGGQGTGTQYF
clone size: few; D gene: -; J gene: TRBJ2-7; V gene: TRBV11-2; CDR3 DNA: TGTGCCAGCAGCTTAGACGGGGCCCTGGGCGACGAGCAGTACTTC; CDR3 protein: CASSLDGALGDEQYF
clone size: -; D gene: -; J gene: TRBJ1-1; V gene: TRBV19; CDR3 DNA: TGTGCCAGTAGACCGACCCTGAACACTGAAGCTTTCTTT; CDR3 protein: CASRPTLNTEAFF
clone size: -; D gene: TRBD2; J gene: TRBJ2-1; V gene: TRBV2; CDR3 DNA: TGTGCCAGCAGGCAAGCGGGAGTCTCTACAAGTGAGCAGTTCTTC; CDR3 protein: CASRQAGVSTSEQFF